These 13 T cell receptor beta chains originate from one sample sequenced in a study of shared T cell receptors in the human thymus. TCRdb's table, derived via immunoSEQ multiplex PCR, lists solely in-frame clones and lacks some. The table has hundreds of thousands of clones, over 75% seen once; the top ten hold approximately 0.01%. The same data also contributed to another study, on human thymus T cells.

The source material was thymocytes. Every receptor here comes from a boy younger than two with a congenital heart defect.

The genes are TRBV6-1 and TRBJ2-5, with D unclear. The J call is doubtful: the DNA matches TRBJ2-7 better. Germline values: CDR1 MNHNS, CDR2 SASEGT. The length of the CDR3 is 11 residues. CDR3 coding DNA: TGTGCCAGCAGTGATCTCTACGAGCAGTACTTC. It encodes CASSDLYEQYF.

This clone occurred a few times. The chain carries TRBV7-2 and TRBJ2-7; 14 bases are a match to TRBD2. The ends lost 4 bases at V and 2 bases at J; junction bases unmatched: 13. The CDR3 is made up of 19 amino acids. Germline V gives CDR1 SGHTA, CDR2 FQGNSA. In DNA form, the CDR3 reads TGTGCCAGCAGCTGGGGGGGCAGACGACTAGCGGGAGGGACCTACGAGCAGTACTTC. It encodes CASSWGGRRLAGGTYEQYF.

This clone was recorded once. The chain carries TRBV4-2 and TRBJ2-7; no firm D call. In germline, CDR1 is LGHNA, CDR2 YNFKEQ. CDR3 size: 11 residues. V was clipped by 2 bases and J by 6 bases, with 5 bases between them. CDR3 residues: CASSQSSEQYF. CDR3 coding DNA: TGTGCCAGCAGCCAAAGCTCCGAGCAGTACTTC.

The chain is built from TRBV2 and TRBJ1-4, with a tentative D call TRBD1 (6 bases). In germline, CDR1 is SNHLY, CDR2 FYNNEI. Between the trimmed V and J ends, which lost 8 bases and 7 bases, there was a span of 20 bases. This CDR3 contains 15 residues. The CDR3 region has the DNA TGTGCCAGCCGAGGGGGGGGACGGGCCACTGAAAAACTGTTTTTT. As protein: CASRGGGRATEKLFF. Full variable domain (rest looked up from reference TRBV2 and TRBJ1-4): EPEVTQTPSHQVTQMGQEVILRCVPISNHLYFYWYRQILGQKVEFLVSFYNNEISEKSEIFDDQFSVERPDGSNFTLKIRSTKLEDSAMYFCASRGGGRATEKLFFGSGTQLSVL.

The chain is built from TRBV6-4 and TRBJ2-1, with TRBD2 identical over 8 bases. Germline V lookup: CDR1 MRHNA, CDR2 SNTAGT. The CDR3 sequence is 14 residues long. Trimming took 6 bases from V and 5 from J; bases not matched to a gene: 6. The CDR3 bases are TGTGCCAGCAGCGGGCGAGCGGGAGACAATGAGCAGTTCTTC. This translates into CASSGRAGDNEQFF.

J is TRBJ2-2 and V is TRBV10-2; tentatively, D is TRBD1 (5 bases). The CDR3 totals 12 residues. V was clipped by 9 bases and J by 4 bases, with 9 bases between them. Germline V lookup: CDR1 WSHSY, CDR2 SAAADI. The CDR3 is CASRGSTGELFF. The CDR3 nucleotides read TGCGCCAGTAGGGGTAGCACCGGGGAGCTGTTTTTT.

The genes are TRBV5-5 and TRBJ1-5; the D gene is possibly TRBD1 (6 bases). Trimming cost V 4 bases and J 7 bases, with 15 bases left between them. CDR3 length: 14 residues. Germline assignment: CDR1 SGHKS and CDR2 YYEKEE (reference sequence). The CDR3 coding sequence is TGTGCCAGCAGCCTGGGGGACAAGAGGCAGCCCCAGCATTTT. Its protein is CASSLGDKRQPQHF.

The chain recombines TRBV27 with TRBJ2-2; 8 bases align to TRBD1. Trimming took 5 bases from V and 6 from J; bases not matched to a gene: 8. Germline values: CDR1 MNHEY, CDR2 SMNVEV (reference sequence). This CDR3 is built from 15 residues. The CDR3 DNA sequence: TGTGCCAGCAGTCCTCGACAGGGGTTGCCCGGGGAGCTGTTTTTT. Encoded protein: CASSPRQGLPGELFF.

The chain has TRBV4-3 and TRBJ2-5; 8 nucleotides agree with TRBD2. Germline V gene lookup returns CDR1 LGHNA and CDR2 YSLEER. J gave up 0 bases and V 5 bases, and 11 bases lay outside the gene matches. The CDR3 is made up of 17 amino acids. The DNA for the CDR3 is TGCGCCAGCAGCTTCGGGAGGGGCCCACGGTACCAAGAGACCCAGTACTTC. It encodes CASSFGRGPRYQETQYF.

The chain combines TRBV2 with TRBJ2-3, with a possible D match to TRBD2 (5 bases). CDR1 and CDR2 (germline): SNHLY, FYNNEI. V shed 0 bases and J shed 0 bases, with 13 bases lying between them. The CDR3 consists of 17 residues. The chain's CDR3 is CASSEALTAASTDTQYF. The CDR3 nucleotides read TGTGCCAGCAGTGAAGCGCTTACAGCGGCGAGCACAGATACGCAGTATTTT.

This chain joins TRBV14 and TRBJ2-3; no firm D call. The CDR3 extends over 13 amino acids. V lost 2 bases and J lost 4, with 7 bases in between. Germline V lookup: CDR1 SGHDN, CDR2 FVKESK. The CDR3 region is CASSQSPPDTQYF. The CDR3, as DNA: TGTGCCAGCAGCCAAAGCCCCCCAGATACGCAGTATTTT.

The CDR3 sequence is CATGRGPDEQYF. In DNA, the CDR3 is TGTGCCACCGGACGGGGTCCGGACGAGCAGTACTTC. The genes are TRBV10-3 and TRBJ2-7; maybe TRBD2 (5 bases). V was cut by 10 bases and J by 5 bases, with 15 bases left in between. CDR1 is ENHRY, CDR2 SYGVKD, per germline. The CDR3 has 12 residues.

This clone showed up just a few times. This rearrangement joins TRBV15 to TRBJ1-1, with TRBD1 as a possible D gene (5 bases). Germline CDR1 is LNHNV and CDR2 is YYDKDF (reference sequence). V lost 6 bases and J lost 5, with 13 bases in between. The CDR3 contains 13 residues. CDR3 in amino acids: CATRKTGWTEAFF. DNA of the CDR3: TGTGCCACCAGGAAAACAGGTTGGACTGAAGCTTTCTTT.